This TCR beta chain was recorded in a study of shared clonotypes between healthy human individuals. As regards this clone: Antigen unknown.

Every subset's genomic DNA went evenly onto several immunoSEQ plates. Clones were read by immunoSEQ multiplex PCR, and TCRdb kept only the in-frame ones, dropping some. The top ten clones hold roughly 13% of a sample with some 470,000 clones, over 65% of them seen once. CDR3 length: 16 residues. V lost 3 bases to trimming and J lost 1 base, with 15 bases between them. CDR1 and CDR2 from the germline V gene are MNHNS and SASEGT. Points from the study as a whole: Researchers sampled only blood; tissue repertoires likely differ. Represented genetic and exposure-history diversity was restricted by having few donors.

Sample: PBMCs. The receptor comes from a woman aged 40 to 50 in good health. Some clones in this sample may be carry-over from other donors' samples. The chain carries TRBV6-1 and TRBJ1-1; D may be TRBD1 (5 bases). CDR3 in DNA: TGTGCCAGCAGTGATGGTTGGGGGACCCCGAACACTGAAGCTTTCTTT. Protein sequence: CASSDGWGTPNTEAFF.